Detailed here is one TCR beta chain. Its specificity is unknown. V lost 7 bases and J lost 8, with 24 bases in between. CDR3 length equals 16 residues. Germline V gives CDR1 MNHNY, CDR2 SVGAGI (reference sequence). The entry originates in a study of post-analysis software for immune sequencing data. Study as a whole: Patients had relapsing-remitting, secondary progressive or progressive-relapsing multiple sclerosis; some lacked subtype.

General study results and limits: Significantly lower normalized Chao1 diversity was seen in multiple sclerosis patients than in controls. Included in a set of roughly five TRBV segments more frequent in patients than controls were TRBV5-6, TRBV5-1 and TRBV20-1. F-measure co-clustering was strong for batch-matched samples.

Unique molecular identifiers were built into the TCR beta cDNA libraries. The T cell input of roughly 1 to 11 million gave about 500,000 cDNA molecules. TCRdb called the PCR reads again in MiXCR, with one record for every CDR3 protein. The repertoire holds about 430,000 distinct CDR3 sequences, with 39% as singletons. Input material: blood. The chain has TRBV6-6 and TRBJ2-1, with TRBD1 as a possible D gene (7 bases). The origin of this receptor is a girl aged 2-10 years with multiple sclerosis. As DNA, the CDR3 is TGTGCCAGCAATACCGAGGGGGCTAGCGTTCGTTATGAGCAGTTCTTC. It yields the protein CASNTEGASVRYEQFF.